This T cell receptor beta chain was profiled in a study of Ad26.COV2.S vaccination and SARS-CoV-2 variants. In the study overall: COV1001, an Ad26.COV2.S trial, supplied this vaccine-arm donor.

Findings of the study overall: Non-spike TCR breadth showed similarity between vaccine and placebo recipients. Spike-specific TCR breadth was greater in vaccine than placebo recipients.

V lost 2 bases, J lost 1 base, and 5 bases stayed unmatched. The CDR3 totals 15 residues. Per the germline V gene, CDR1 is SGHTS and CDR2 is YDEGEE. TCRdb's copy holds only in-frame clones and misses some; the assay was immunoSEQ multiplex PCR. The repertoire holds about 320,000 clones, with about 86% as singletons. Notes on this clone: Its antigen remains unidentified.

The treatment: 15 to 20 received Ad26.COV2.S at low or high dose, single or two shots; several received placebo; per-sample allocation not given. Sampling was done on day 63 after the first vaccine or placebo injection. The shot given was an Ad26 vector that makes Wuhan-strain SARS-CoV-2 spike. The sequence came from a person between 18 and 65 years old who received the Ad26.COV2.S COVID-19 vaccine or a placebo. The specimen was peripheral blood, collected in a trial of Ad26.COV2.S vaccine versus placebo. The gene calls are TRBV5-8 and TRBJ1-1, with 7 positions matching TRBD1. In DNA form, the CDR3 reads TGTGCCAGCAGCTTCAGAAGACAGGGGAACACTGAAGCTTTCTTT. It translates to CASSFRRQGNTEAFF.